These 10 T cell receptor beta chains were sequenced from one sample in a study of beta chain features in type 1 diabetes. Their antigens remain unidentified. Study-wide results and caveats: Type 1 diabetes patients showed a moderate but significant shortening of TCRB CDR3s in all four CD4+ subsets.

What was sequenced were expressed TCRB transcripts, since all of the isolated RNA had been reverse transcribed. Assay used: immunoSEQ multiplex PCR; TCRdb lists only in-frame clones, some missing. Here the sample spans about 700,000 clones, 13% being singletons. The sample consisted of naive CD4+ T cells from blood. The receptor source for this set is a young man with type 1 diabetes.

This clone appeared a few times. The rearrangement joins TRBV28 to TRBJ1-2, with a possible D match to TRBD1 (5 bases). This CDR3 is 17 amino acids long. Germline CDR1 reads MDHEN; CDR2 reads SYDVKM. V shed 6 bases and J shed 1 base, with 21 bases lying between them. The CDR3 is CASRAALGQSLNYGYTF. The CDR3 nucleotides read TGTGCCAGCAGGGCCGCCCTGGGGCAGTCCCTTAACTATGGCTACACCTTC.

V is TRBV28 and J is TRBJ2-2, with 11 bases fitting TRBD1. The CDR3 loop spans 17 amino acids. Unmatched junction bases numbered 9, after V lost 5 bases and J lost 4 bases. CDR1 is MDHEN and CDR2 is SYDVKM in the germline V gene. The CDR3 sequence: CASSRPGDRGFTGELFF. As DNA, the CDR3 is TGTGCCAGCAGTCGGCCCGGGGACAGGGGGTTCACCGGGGAGCTGTTTTTT.

This rearrangement joins TRBV25-1 to TRBJ2-5, with 7 bases that match TRBD1. The V and J ends lost 6 bases and 3 bases, in that order; junction bases with no gene match: 13. The CDR3 is 16 amino acids. Germline V CDR1 and CDR2: MGHDK, SYGVNS. The CDR3 nucleotides read TGTGCCAGCAGGGCCGTCGAGGGGGCCTTAAAAGAGACCCAGTACTTC. It translates to CASRAVEGALKETQYF.

This clone was seen more than once but under ten times. The V call is TRBV2, the J call TRBJ1-1; D is ambiguous. The germline CDR1 and CDR2 sequences are SNHLY and FYNNEI. This CDR3 is 14 amino acids long. The V gene lost 7 bases and the J gene lost 4 bases, with 16 bases spanning the gap. CDR3 coding DNA: TGTGCCAGCATATATCGGGAGGCCGGCACTGAAGCTTTCTTT. This encodes CASIYREAGTEAFF.

A few counts support this clone. The chain employs TRBV14 and TRBJ2-2; D may be TRBD2 (6 bases). Germline CDR1 reads SGHDN; CDR2 reads FVKESK. The V end was cut by 4 bases, the J end by 7 bases, with 13 bases between. There are 14 residues in the CDR3. The CDR3, as DNA: TGTGCCAGCAGCCCACCCCCGGGAGTCGGGGAGCTGTTTTTT. Translating gives CASSPPPGVGELFF.

This clone was detected once. The chain has TRBV5-6 and TRBJ1-1; no firm D call. The germline V gene encodes CDR1 SGHDT and CDR2 YYEEEE. The V and J ends lost 0 bases and 3 bases respectively, with 12 bases between them. The CDR3 runs 15 residues. The CDR3 nucleotides are TGTGCCAGCAGCTTGGCCGGGGTAGGCGACACTGAAGCTTTCTTT. This encodes CASSLAGVGDTEAFF.

The chain carries TRBV5-6 and TRBJ1-2; no definite D call. The CDR3 has 15 residues. Between the trimmed V and J ends, which lost 4 bases and 4 bases, there was a span of 17 bases. CDR1 is SGHDT and CDR2 is YYEEEE in the germline V gene. DNA of the CDR3: TGTGCCAGCAGCCCTACCACTACGGGGTTCTATGGCTACACCTTC. Its protein is CASSPTTTGFYGYTF.

The genes are TRBV6-5 and TRBJ1-2, with TRBD1 matching 8 bases. Germline V gene data show CDR1 as MNHEY and CDR2 as SVGAGI. The CDR3 is 14 residues long. V lost 6 bases, J lost 4 bases, and 7 bases stayed unmatched. CDR3 sequence reads: CASRSGGMGYGYTF. CDR3 bases: TGTGCCAGCAGGTCAGGGGGCATGGGCTATGGCTACACCTTC.

The V gene is TRBV9, the J gene TRBJ2-6, with 8 positions matching TRBD2. Germline V CDR1 and CDR2: SGDLS, YYNGEE. Unmatched junction bases numbered 12, after V lost 4 bases and J lost 0 bases. This CDR3 has 19 amino acids. For the CDR3, the DNA is TGTGCCAGCAGCCCCCCCCTTAGCGGGAAAAGCTCTGGGGCCAACGTCCTGACTTTC. Amino acids: CASSPPLSGKSSGANVLTF.

There are a few counts of this clone. The chain joins TRBV4-1 to TRBJ1-5; D is undetermined. This CDR3 is built from 18 residues. Trimming removed 1 base at V and 4 bases at J, with 20 bases between. Germline V CDR1 and CDR2: MGHRA, YSYEKL. The CDR3 nucleotides are TGCGCCAGCAGCCAAGGTGGTCAGTCCGGACCGTTTAATCAGCCCCAGCATTTT. It encodes CASSQGGQSGPFNQPQHF.